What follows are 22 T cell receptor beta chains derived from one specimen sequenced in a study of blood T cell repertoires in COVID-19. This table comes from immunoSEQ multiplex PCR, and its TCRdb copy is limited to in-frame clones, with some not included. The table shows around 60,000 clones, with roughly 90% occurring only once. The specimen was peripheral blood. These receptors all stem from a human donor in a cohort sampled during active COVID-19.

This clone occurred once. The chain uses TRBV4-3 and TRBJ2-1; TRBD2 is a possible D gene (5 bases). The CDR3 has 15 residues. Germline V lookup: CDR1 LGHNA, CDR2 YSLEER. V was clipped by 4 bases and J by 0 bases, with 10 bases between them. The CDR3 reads CASSPREGSYNEQFF. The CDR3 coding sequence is TGCGCCAGCAGCCCCCGGGAAGGCTCCTACAATGAGCAGTTCTTC.

CDR3 DNA sequence: TGTGCCTGGAGTGTCGGCGGAAACTCTGGAAACACCATATATTTT. It is translated as CAWSVGGNSGNTIYF. The chain recombines TRBV30 with TRBJ1-3, with no clear D. The V end lost 0 bases, the J end lost 0 bases, and 9 bases lay between the germline ends. The CDR3 is 15 residues long. CDR1 is GTSNPN, CDR2 SVGIG, per germline (reference sequence).

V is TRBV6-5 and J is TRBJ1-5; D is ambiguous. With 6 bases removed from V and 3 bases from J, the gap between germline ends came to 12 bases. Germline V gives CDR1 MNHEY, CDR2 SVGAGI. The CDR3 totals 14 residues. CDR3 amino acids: CASRERTVNQPQHF. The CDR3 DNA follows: TGTGCCAGCAGGGAGCGGACGGTCAATCAGCCCCAGCATTTT.

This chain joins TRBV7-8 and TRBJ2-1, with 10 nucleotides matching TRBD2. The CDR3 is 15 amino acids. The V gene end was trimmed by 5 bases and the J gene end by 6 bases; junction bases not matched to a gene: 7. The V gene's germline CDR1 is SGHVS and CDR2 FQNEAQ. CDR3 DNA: TGTGCCAGCAGCCTTTTAGCGGGAGGTAGCAATGAGCAGTTCTTC. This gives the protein CASSLLAGGSNEQFF.

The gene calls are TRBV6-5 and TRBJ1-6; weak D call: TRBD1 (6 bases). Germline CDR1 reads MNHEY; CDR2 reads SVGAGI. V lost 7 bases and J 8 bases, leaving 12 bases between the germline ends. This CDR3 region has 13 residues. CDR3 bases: TGTGCCAGCACTACAGGGATTGATTCACCCCTCCACTTT. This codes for CASTTGIDSPLHF.

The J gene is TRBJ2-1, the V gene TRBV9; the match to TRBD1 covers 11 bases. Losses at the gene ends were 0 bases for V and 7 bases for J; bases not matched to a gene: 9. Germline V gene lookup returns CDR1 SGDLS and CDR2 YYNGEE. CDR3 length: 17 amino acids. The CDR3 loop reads CASSVDSRTGGLNEQFF. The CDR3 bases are TGTGCCAGCAGCGTAGATAGCCGGACAGGGGGCCTAAATGAGCAGTTCTTC. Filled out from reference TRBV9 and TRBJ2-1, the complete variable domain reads DSGVTQTPKHLITATGQRVTLRCSPRSGDLSVYWYQQSLDQGLQFLIQYYNGEERAKGNILERFSAQQFPDLHSELNLSSLELGDSALYFCASSVDSRTGGLNEQFFGPGTRLTVL.

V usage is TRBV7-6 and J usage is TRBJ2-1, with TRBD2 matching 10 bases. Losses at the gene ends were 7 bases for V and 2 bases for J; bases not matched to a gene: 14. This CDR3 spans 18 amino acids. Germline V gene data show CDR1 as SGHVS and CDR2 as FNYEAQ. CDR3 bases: TGTGCCAGCAACAACAAGCCCCCTCTAGCGGGAGCCTACAATGAGCAGTTCTTC. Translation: CASNNKPPLAGAYNEQFF.

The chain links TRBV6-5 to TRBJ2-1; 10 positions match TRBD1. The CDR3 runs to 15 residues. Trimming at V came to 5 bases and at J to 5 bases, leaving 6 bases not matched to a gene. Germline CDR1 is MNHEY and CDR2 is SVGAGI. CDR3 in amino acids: CASSPDRGLNNEQFF. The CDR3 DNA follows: TGTGCCAGCAGTCCCGACAGGGGGCTTAACAATGAGCAGTTCTTC.

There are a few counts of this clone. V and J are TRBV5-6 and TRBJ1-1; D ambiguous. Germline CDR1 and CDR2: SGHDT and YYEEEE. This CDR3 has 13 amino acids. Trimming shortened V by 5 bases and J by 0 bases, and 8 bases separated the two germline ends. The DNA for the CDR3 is TGTGCCAGCAGACCGGGAGTGAACACTGAAGCTTTCTTT. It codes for CASRPGVNTEAFF.

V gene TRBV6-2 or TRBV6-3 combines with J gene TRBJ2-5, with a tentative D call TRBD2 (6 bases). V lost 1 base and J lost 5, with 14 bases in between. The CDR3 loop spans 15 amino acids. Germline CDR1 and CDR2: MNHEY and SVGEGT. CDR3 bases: TGTGCCAGCAGTTACTTGCGCGGGGAGGTGGAGACCCAGTACTTC. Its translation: CASSYLRGEVETQYF.

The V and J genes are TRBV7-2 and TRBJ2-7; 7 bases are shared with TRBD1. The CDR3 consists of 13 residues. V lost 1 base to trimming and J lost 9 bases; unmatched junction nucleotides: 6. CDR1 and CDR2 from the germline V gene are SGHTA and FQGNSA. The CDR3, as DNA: TGTGCCAGCAGCTTAGGGGAAGCAGGGGGGCAGTACTTC. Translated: CASSLGEAGGQYF.

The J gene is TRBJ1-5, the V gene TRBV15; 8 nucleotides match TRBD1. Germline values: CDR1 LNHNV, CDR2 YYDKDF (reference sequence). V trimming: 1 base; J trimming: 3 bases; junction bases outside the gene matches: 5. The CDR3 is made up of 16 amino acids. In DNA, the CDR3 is TGTGCCACCAGCAGAGGGGACAGGCAAGACAATCAGCCCCAGCATTTT. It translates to CATSRGDRQDNQPQHF.

The CDR3 sequence: CASSQVLWGQNTEAFF. Here the CDR3 DNA reads TGCGCCAGCAGCCAAGTCCTATGGGGCCAGAACACTGAAGCTTTCTTT. The V call is TRBV4-1, the J call TRBJ1-1; weak D call: TRBD1 (5 bases). This CDR3 is built from 16 residues. The V end was cut by 1 base, the J end by 1 base, with 13 bases between. In germline, CDR1 is MGHRA, CDR2 YSYEKL.

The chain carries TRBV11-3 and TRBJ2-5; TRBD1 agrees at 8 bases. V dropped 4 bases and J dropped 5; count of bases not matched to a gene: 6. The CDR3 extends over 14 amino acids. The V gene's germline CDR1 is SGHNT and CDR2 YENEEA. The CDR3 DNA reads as TGTGCCAGCAGCTCACGGACAGGGTGGGAGACCCAGTACTTC. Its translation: CASSSRTGWETQYF.

The CDR3 region has the DNA TGTGCCAGCAGTCCCGACAGGGGAGGCTACAATGAGCAGTTCTTC. This sequence encodes CASSPDRGGYNEQFF. This rearrangement joins TRBV27 to TRBJ2-1; 8 bases map to TRBD1. The V gene end was trimmed by 5 bases and the J gene end by 3 bases; junction bases not matched to a gene: 6. CDR3 length: 15 amino acids. The germline gives CDR1 MNHEY, CDR2 SMNVEV (reference sequence).

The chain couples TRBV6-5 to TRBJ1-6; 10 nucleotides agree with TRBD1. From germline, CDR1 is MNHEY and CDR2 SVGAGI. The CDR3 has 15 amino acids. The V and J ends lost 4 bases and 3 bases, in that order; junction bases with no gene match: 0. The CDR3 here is CASSWTGGYNSPLHF. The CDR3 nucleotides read TGTGCCAGCAGTTGGACAGGGGGCTATAATTCACCCCTCCACTTT.

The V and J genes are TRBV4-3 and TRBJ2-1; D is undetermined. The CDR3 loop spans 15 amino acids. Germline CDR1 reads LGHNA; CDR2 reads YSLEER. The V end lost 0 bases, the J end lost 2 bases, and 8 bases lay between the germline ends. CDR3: CASSQDLEAYNEQFF. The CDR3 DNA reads TGCGCCAGCAGCCAAGATCTAGAGGCCTACAATGAGCAGTTCTTC.

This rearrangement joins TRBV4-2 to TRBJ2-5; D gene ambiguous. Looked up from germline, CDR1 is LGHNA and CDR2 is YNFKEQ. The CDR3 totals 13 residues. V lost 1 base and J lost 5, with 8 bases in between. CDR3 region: CASSQVAEETQYF. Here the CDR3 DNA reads TGTGCCAGCAGCCAAGTAGCTGAGGAGACCCAGTACTTC.

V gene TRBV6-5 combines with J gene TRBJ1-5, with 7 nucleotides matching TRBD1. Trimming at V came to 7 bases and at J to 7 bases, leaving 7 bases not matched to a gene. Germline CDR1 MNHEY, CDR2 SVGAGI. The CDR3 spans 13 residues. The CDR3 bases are TGTGCCAGCACCCCAGGGGGTGGGCAGCCCCAGCATTTT. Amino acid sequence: CASTPGGGQPQHF.

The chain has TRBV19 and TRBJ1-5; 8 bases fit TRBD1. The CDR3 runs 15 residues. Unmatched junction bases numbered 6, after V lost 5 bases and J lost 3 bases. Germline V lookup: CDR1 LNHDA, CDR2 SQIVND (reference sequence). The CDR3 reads CASSSRDRYNQPQHF. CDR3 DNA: TGTGCCAGTAGTTCCCGGGACAGGTACAATCAGCCCCAGCATTTT. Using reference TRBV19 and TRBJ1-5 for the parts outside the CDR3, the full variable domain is DGGITQSPKYLFRKEGQNVTLSCEQNLNHDAMYWYRQDPGQGLRLIYYSQIVNDFQKGDIAEGYSVSREKKESFPLTVTSAQKNPTAFYLCASSSRDRYNQPQHFGDGTRLSIL.

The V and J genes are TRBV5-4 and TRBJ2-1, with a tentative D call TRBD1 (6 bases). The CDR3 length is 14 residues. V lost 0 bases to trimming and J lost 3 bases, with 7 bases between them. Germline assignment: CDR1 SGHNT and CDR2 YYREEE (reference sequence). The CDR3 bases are TGTGCCAGCAGCTTGGACAGGGTCTACAATGAGCAGTTCTTC. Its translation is CASSLDRVYNEQFF.

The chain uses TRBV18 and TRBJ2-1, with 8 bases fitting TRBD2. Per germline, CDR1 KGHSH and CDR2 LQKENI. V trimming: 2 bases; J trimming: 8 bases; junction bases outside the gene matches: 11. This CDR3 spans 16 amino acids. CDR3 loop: CASSPYTSGRIDEQFF. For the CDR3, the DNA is TGTGCCAGCTCACCATACACGAGCGGGAGAATTGATGAGCAGTTCTTC.